Described below is a single T cell receptor beta chain sequence and its context. No antigen is known for it. This sample is drawn from a study of long-term antiretroviral therapy in people with HIV. From germline, CDR1 is SGDLS and CDR2 YYNGEE. CDR3 length: 15 residues. V lost 3 bases, J lost 3 bases, and 15 bases lay in between. Survey-level immunoSEQ v3.0 assays were run. Sequencing had a target that covered 40,000-50,000 T-cell genomes per sample. Sequencing used immunoSEQ multiplex PCR; TCRdb keeps in-frame clones, though not all of them. Of fewer than 20,000 clones listed, about 86% are singletons. Prior to DNA extraction, the samples held 1-10 million cryopreserved PBMC. Study results and caveats: CDR3 length ranges were narrower in HIV repertoires than in controls.

This receptor was taken from a man in his late teens or twenties with HIV. The material was unsorted PBMCs, obtained 0.1 years after starting antiretroviral therapy. The chain uses TRBV9 and TRBJ1-1; D ambiguous. Here the CDR3 DNA reads TGTGCCAGCAGCGGGGCGCGTGTCGGGGACACTGAAGCTTTCTTT. This encodes CASSGARVGDTEAFF.